This T cell receptor beta chain came from a study of cytomegalovirus exposure and HLA in healthy donors. Whole-study results and caveats: In a later analysis, several top co-occurrence clusters appeared linked to parvovirus B19, influenza, CMV and Epstein-Barr virus. The study recorded some 160 TCR beta chains that were cytomegalovirus-associated.

Germline assignment: CDR1 SGHTA and CDR2 FQGNSA. This CDR3 contains 15 residues. The V segment lost 1 base and the J segment 8 bases; nucleotides outside the gene matches: 4. The primer mix had 60 Vbeta and 13 Jbeta primers. Sequenced by immunoSEQ multiplex PCR; TCRdb stores in-frame clones only, minus some. This sample has 50,000 to 55,000 clones, with 70% to 85% found just once. Only a few counts were recorded for this clone. The antigen is undetermined. The sequencing sample was made of PBMCs. The sequence was collected from a woman aged 50 to 60 in good health and CMV-seropositive. The V gene is TRBV7-2, the J gene TRBJ1-4; 10 bases agree with TRBD1. The CDR3 nucleotides read TGTGCCAGCAGCTTAGGGGACAGGGGCGGCGAAAAACTGTTTTTT. Protein: CASSLGDRGGEKLFF. Filled out from reference TRBV7-2 and TRBJ1-4, the complete variable domain reads GAGVSQSPSNKVTEKGKDVELRCDPISGHTALYWYRQSLGQGLEFLIYFQGNSAPDKSGLPSDRFSAERTGGSVSTLTIQRTQQEDSAVYLCASSLGDRGGEKLFFGSGTQLSVL.